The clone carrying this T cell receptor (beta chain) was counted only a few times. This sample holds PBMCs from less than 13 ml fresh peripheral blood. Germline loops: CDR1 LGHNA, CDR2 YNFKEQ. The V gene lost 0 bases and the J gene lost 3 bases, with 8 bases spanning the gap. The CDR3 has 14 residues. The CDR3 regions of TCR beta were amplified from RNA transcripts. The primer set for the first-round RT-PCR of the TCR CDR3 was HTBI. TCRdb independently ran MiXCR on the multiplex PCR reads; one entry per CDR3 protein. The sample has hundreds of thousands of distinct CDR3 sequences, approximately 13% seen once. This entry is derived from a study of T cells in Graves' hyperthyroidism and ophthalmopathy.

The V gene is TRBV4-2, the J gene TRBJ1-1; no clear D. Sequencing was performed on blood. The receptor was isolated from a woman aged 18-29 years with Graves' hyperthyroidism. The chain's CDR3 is CASSQEYLDTEAFF. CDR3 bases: TGTGCCAGCAGCCAAGAGTATCTGGACACTGAAGCTTTCTTT.